Listed below are T cell receptor beta chains from one sample, sequenced in a study of shared clonotypes between healthy human individuals. Sequencing used immunoSEQ multiplex PCR; TCRdb keeps in-frame clones, though not all of them. This repertoire shows about 1,900,000 clones, roughly 94% found once; its top ten account for more than 0.95%. The sample consisted of naive CD8+ T cells sorted from blood. These receptors were obtained from a man between 18 and 35 years old in good health. CDR3s include the opening cysteine and the closing phenylalanine or tryptophan. A D gene is named only where the DNA matches it firmly. Expanded clones get a size class; other rows say once, few or many, or leave the size out.

len	d_gene	abundance	v_gene	j_gene	CDR3aa	CDR3nt
14	NA	NA	TRBV28	TRBJ2-7	CASRRDSPSYEQYF	TGTGCCAGCAGACGGGACTCACCCTCCTACGAGCAGTACTTC
13	NA	once	TRBV2	TRBJ2-7	CASSEGQDYEQYF	TGTGCCAGCAGTGAGGGTCAGGACTACGAGCAGTACTTC
15	NA	NA	TRBV7-9	TRBJ2-1	CASSLASGAYNEQFF	TGTGCCAGCAGCTTAGCTAGCGGCGCCTACAATGAGCAGTTCTTC
14	NA	NA	TRBV27	TRBJ2-7	CASSLRADYYEQYF	TGTGCCAGCAGTTTAAGGGCAGACTACTACGAGCAGTACTTC
14	NA	NA	TRBV6-1	TRBJ2-5	CASSEGGEQETQYF	TGTGCCAGCAGTGAAGGCGGGGAGCAAGAGACCCAGTACTTC
12	NA	NA	TRBV11-3	TRBJ2-1	CASSLGGDEQFF	TGTGCCAGCAGCTTAGGGGGGGATGAGCAGTTCTTC
15	NA	once	TRBV21-1	TRBJ1-5	CASSSPTFRYQPQHF	TGTGCCAGCAGCAGTCCGACATTCAGGTATCAGCCCCAGCATTTT
17	TRBD1	NA	TRBV7-9	TRBJ1-6	CASSLGVGQELGSPLHF	TGTGCCAGCAGCTTAGGAGTGGGACAGGAACTGGGATCACCCCTCCACTTT
11	NA	once	TRBV6-6	TRBJ1-6	CASRQGSVLHF	TGTGCCAGCAGACAGGGTTCAGTCCTCCACTTT
15	TRBD1	NA	TRBV27	TRBJ2-7	CATMSGTGNDYEQYF	TGTGCCACCATGTCCGGGACAGGAAACGACTACGAGCAGTACTTC
16	TRBD2	NA	TRBV15	TRBJ2-5	CATSSSSGWYQETQYF	TGTGCCACCAGCAGCTCTAGCGGGTGGTACCAAGAGACCCAGTACTTC
15	TRBD2	NA	TRBV6-5	TRBJ2-3	CASSYSRGGSDTQYF	TGTGCCAGCAGTTACTCCCGGGGGGGATCAGATACGCAGTATTTT
14	NA	NA	TRBV6-6	TRBJ2-1	CASSYSDYGYEQFF	TGTGCCAGCAGTTACTCGGACTATGGCTATGAGCAGTTCTTC
15	NA	NA	TRBV7-7	TRBJ2-7	CASADGPGVLYEQYF	TGTGCTAGCGCCGACGGTCCGGGGGTTCTCTACGAGCAGTACTTC
14	NA	NA	TRBV5-1	TRBJ2-7	CASSLGTAIGEQYF	TGCGCCAGCAGCTTGGGGACAGCAATCGGCGAGCAGTACTTC
18	TRBD2	once	TRBV9	TRBJ2-1	CASSVASGSSLWDNEQFF	TGTGCCAGCAGCGTAGCCAGCGGGAGTTCCTTGTGGGACAATGAGCAGTTCTTC
13	TRBD1	NA	TRBV30	TRBJ1-4	CACHGQANEKLFF	TGTGCCTGCCACGGACAGGCGAATGAAAAACTGTTTTTT
13	NA	NA	TRBV30	TRBJ1-1	CAHTTGGGTEAFF	TGTGCCCACACGACCGGGGGAGGCACTGAAGCTTTCTTT
15	NA	NA	TRBV23-1	TRBJ1-5	CASSQHPRRNQPQHF	TGCGCCAGCAGTCAACACCCAAGGAGGAATCAGCCCCAGCATTTT
12	TRBD1	NA	TRBV27	TRBJ2-1	CATRDRYHEQFF	TGTGCCACCAGGGACAGGTATCATGAGCAGTTCTTC
14	NA	NA	TRBV9	TRBJ1-2	CASSSRQSGDGYTF	TGTGCCAGCAGCTCACGACAGTCGGGGGATGGCTACACCTTC
14	NA	NA	TRBV29-1	TRBJ1-4	CSVRTAATNEKLFF	TGCAGCGTTCGGACGGCCGCAACTAATGAAAAACTGTTTTTT
15	NA	NA	TRBV27	TRBJ2-7	CASSLSIGSSYEQYF	TGTGCCAGCAGTTTATCGATTGGTAGCTCCTACGAGCAGTACTTC
16	NA	NA	TRBV7-9	TRBJ1-4	CASSRLQGGFNEKLFF	TGTGCCAGCAGTCGACTACAGGGAGGGTTTAATGAAAAACTGTTTTTT
14	NA	NA	TRBV2	TRBJ2-5	CASSEGAGQETQYF	TGTGCCAGCAGCGAAGGAGCAGGGCAAGAGACCCAGTACTTC
14	TRBD2	NA	TRBV6-6	TRBJ2-3	CAISRAGPTDTQYF	TGTGCCATCTCCAGAGCGGGACCCACAGATACGCAGTATTTT
15	NA	NA	TRBV28	TRBJ1-3	CASSLFGEGGDTIYF	TGTGCCAGCAGTTTATTTGGAGAGGGGGGAGACACCATATATTTT